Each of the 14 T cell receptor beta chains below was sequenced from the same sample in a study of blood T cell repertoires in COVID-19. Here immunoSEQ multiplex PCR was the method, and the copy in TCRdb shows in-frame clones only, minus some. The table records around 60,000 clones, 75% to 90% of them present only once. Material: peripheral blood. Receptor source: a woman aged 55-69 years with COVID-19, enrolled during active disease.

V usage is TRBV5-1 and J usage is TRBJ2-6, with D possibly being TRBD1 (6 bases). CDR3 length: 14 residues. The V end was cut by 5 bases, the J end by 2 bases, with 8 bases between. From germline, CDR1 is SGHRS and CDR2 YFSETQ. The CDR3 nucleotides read TGCGCCAGCAGACAGGGCGCTGGGGCCAACGTCCTGACTTTC. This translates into CASRQGAGANVLTF.

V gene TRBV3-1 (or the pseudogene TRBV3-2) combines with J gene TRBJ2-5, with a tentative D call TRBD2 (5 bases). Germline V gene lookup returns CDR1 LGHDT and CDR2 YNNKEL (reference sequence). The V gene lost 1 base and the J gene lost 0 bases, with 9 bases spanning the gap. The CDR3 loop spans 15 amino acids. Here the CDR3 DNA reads TGTGCCAGCAGCCAAGGGGAGACTTACCAAGAGACCCAGTACTTC. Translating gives CASSQGETYQETQYF.

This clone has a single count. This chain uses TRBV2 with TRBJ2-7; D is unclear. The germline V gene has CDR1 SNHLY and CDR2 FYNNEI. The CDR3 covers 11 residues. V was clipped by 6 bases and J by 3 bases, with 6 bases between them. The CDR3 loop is CASRLNYEQYF. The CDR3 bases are TGTGCCAGCAGGTTAAACTACGAGCAGTACTTC. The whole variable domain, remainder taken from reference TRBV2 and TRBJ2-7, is EPEVTQTPSHQVTQMGQEVILRCVPISNHLYFYWYRQILGQKVEFLVSFYNNEISEKSEIFDDQFSVERPDGSNFTLKIRSTKLEDSAMYFCASRLNYEQYFGPGTRLTVT.

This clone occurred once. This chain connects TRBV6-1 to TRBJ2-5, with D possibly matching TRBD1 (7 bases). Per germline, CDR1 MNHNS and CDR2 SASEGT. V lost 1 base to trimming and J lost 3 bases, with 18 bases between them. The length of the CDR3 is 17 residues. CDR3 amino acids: CASSEGEAGGKEETQYF. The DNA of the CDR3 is TGTGCCAGCAGTGAAGGGGAGGCAGGGGGGAAGGAAGAGACCCAGTACTTC.

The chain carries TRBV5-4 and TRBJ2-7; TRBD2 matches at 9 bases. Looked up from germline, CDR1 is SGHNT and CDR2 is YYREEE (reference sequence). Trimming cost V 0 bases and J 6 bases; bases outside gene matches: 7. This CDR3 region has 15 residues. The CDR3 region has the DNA TGTGCCAGCAGCTTGGAGTTAGCGGGAGAACGCGAGCAGTACTTC. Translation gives CASSLELAGEREQYF.

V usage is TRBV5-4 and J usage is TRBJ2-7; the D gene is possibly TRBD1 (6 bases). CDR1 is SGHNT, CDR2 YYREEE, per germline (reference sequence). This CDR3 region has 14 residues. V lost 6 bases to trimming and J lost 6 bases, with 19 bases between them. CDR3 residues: CASIRRDTPLEQYF. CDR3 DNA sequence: TGTGCCAGCATCCGCCGGGACACCCCCCTCGAGCAGTACTTC.

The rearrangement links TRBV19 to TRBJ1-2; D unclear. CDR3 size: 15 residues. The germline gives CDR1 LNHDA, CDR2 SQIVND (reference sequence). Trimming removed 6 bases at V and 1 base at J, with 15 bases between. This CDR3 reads CASRPPLDNNYGYTF. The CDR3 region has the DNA TGTGCCAGTAGGCCCCCCCTCGACAATAACTATGGCTACACCTTC.

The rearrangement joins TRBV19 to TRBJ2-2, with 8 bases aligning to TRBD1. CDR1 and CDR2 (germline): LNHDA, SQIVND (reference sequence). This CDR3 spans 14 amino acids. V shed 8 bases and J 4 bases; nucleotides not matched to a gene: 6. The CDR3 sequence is CASGRQGSTGELFF. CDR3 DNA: TGTGCCAGTGGACGACAGGGGAGCACCGGGGAGCTGTTTTTT.

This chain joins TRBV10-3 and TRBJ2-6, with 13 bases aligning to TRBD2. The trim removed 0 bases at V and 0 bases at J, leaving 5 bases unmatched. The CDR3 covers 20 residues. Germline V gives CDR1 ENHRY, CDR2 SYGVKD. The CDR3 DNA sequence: TGTGCCATCAGTGAGTCCTTGGGACTAGCGGGGCCCTCTGGGGCCAACGTCCTGACTTTC. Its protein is CAISESLGLAGPSGANVLTF.

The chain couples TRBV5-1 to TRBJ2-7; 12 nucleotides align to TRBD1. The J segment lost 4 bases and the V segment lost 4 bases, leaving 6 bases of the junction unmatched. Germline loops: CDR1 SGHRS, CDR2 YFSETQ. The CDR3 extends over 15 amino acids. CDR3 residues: CASSAGTGGRYEQYF. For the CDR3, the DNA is TGCGCCAGCAGCGCTGGGACAGGGGGCAGGTACGAGCAGTACTTC.

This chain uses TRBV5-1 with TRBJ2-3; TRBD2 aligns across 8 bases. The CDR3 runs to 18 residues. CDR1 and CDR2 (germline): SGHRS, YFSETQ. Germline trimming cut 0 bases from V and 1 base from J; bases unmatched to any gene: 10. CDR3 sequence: CASSLGIAAGGRTDTQYF. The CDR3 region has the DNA TGCGCCAGCAGCTTGGGGATAGCTGCGGGGGGCCGCACAGATACGCAGTATTTT.

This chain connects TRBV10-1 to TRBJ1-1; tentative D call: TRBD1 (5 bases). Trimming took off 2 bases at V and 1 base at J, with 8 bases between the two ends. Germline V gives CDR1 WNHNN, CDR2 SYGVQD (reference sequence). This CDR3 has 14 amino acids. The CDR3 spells CASSEAGRNTEAFF. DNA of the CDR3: TGCGCCAGCAGTGAGGCAGGGCGGAACACTGAAGCTTTCTTT.

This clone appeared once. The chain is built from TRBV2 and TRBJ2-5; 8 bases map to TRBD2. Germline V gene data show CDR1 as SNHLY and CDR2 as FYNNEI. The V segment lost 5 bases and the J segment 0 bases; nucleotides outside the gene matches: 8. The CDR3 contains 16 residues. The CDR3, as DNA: TGTGCCAGCAGTCCCCTAGCGGGTGGGAACCAAGAGACCCAGTACTTC. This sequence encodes CASSPLAGGNQETQYF.

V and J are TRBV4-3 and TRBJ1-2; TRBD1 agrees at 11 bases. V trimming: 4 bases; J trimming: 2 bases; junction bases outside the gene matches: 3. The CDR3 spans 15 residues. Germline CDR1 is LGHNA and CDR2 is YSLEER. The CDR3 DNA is TGCGCCAGCAGCCTGGGGACAGGGGGGAACTATGGCTACACCTTC. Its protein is CASSLGTGGNYGYTF.